The rows below give T cell receptor beta chains drawn from one sample of a study of blood T cells in healthy people across ages. From the 5' RACE reads, TCRdb called clonotypes with MiXCR, one entry per CDR3 protein. The sample yields 850,000 to 1,000,000 distinct CDR3 sequences, roughly 51% seen once. The material sequenced was blood. The source is a woman aged 60 to 75 in good health. CDR3s include the opening cysteine and the closing phenylalanine or tryptophan. The D gene is left open where the match is weak. Clone size is stated in some rows and not others, as once, few, many or a class when expanded.

D gene	V gene	clone size	J gene	CDR3 protein	CDR3 DNA
TRBD2	TRBV25-1	few	TRBJ2-1	CASSDWGTSPNEQFF	TGTGCCAGCAGTGATTGGGGGACTAGCCCTAATGAGCAGTTCTTC
-	TRBV20-1	-	TRBJ2-7	CSANPITYEQYF	TGCAGTGCTAACCCGATAACCTACGAGCAGTACTTC
-	TRBV2	-	TRBJ2-7	CASSDCVTSYEQYF	TGTGCCAGCAGTGACTGTGTCACCTCCTACGAGCAGTACTTC
TRBD2	TRBV20-1	once	TRBJ2-7	CSAGGGRLSYEQYF	TGCAGTGCGGGGGGCGGGAGGCTCTCCTACGAGCAGTACTTC
-	TRBV9	-	TRBJ2-1	CASSEGRGFYNEQFF	TGTGCCAGCAGCGAGGGACGGGGTTTCTACAATGAGCAGTTCTTC
-	TRBV5-6	many	TRBJ2-4	CASSLVPTASKNIQYF	TGTGCCAGCAGCCTTGTTCCCACAGCGTCCAAAAACATTCAGTACTTC
-	TRBV20-1	-	TRBJ2-7	CSAFESGYYSYEQYF	TGCAGTGCCTTTGAGTCCGGATACTATTCCTACGAGCAGTACTTC
-	TRBV4-1	-	TRBJ1-2	CASSQDGPKAPVKGYTF	TGCGCCAGCAGCCAAGATGGGCCCAAGGCGCCTGTAAAGGGCTACACCTTC
TRBD1	TRBV15	-	TRBJ1-1	CATSRGNRGRRNTEAFF	TGTGCCACCAGCAGAGGAAACAGGGGGAGACGGAACACTGAAGCTTTCTTT
TRBD1	TRBV20-1	-	TRBJ1-2	CSANRDRVSYGYTF	TGCAGTGCTAACCGGGACAGGGTGAGCTATGGCTACACCTTC
-	TRBV27	-	TRBJ2-3	CASSYRASVVTQYF	TGTGCCAGCAGCTATAGGGCTAGCGTGGTTACGCAGTATTTT
-	TRBV25-1	-	TRBJ2-7	CASRRQTYSEQYF	TGTGCCAGCAGAAGACAGACCTACAGCGAGCAGTACTTC
-	TRBV2	once	TRBJ2-3	CASSENRDTDTQYF	TGTGCCAGCAGCGAGAACAGGGACACAGATACGCAGTATTTT
-	TRBV12-3/TRBV12-4	few	TRBJ2-7	CASSFDGAVLAEQYF	TGTGCCAGCAGTTTTGACGGGGCAGTGCTCGCCGAGCAGTACTTC
-	TRBV25-1	-	TRBJ2-3	CASSSRGNTQYF	TGTGCCAGCAGTTCCCGGGGAAATACGCAGTATTTT
TRBD1	TRBV6-5	few	TRBJ2-5	CASSYRFGTGTLGETQYF	TGTGCCAGCAGTTATAGGTTTGGGACAGGGACTTTGGGGGAGACCCAGTACTTC
-	TRBV6-1	-	TRBJ1-1	CASSEIDEAFF	TGTGCCAGCAGTGAAATTGATGAAGCTTTCTTT
TRBD2	TRBV20-1	-	TRBJ2-1	CSARSLWTSGSPRGNEQFF	TGCAGTGCTAGATCCCTATGGACTAGCGGGAGTCCCAGGGGGAATGAGCAGTTCTTC
TRBD1	TRBV14	few	TRBJ2-6	CASNKRKTGGGSGANVLTF	TGTGCCAGCAACAAAAGGAAGACAGGGGGCGGCTCTGGGGCCAACGTCCTGACTTTC
TRBD2	TRBV20-1	few	TRBJ2-3	CSARAHTSGRRDTQYF	TGCAGTGCTAGAGCCCACACTAGCGGGCGGCGGGATACGCAGTATTTT
TRBD1	TRBV19	-	TRBJ2-5	CASTSTGEGVETQYF	TGTGCCAGTACCTCGACAGGGGAAGGAGTTGAGACCCAGTACTTC
-	TRBV4-1	-	TRBJ1-5	CASSQLGTQDPSQHF	TGCGCCAGCAGCCAATTAGGAACCCAGGACCCGTCCCAGCATTTT
-	TRBV27	-	TRBJ2-2	CASSYYTGELFF	TGTGCCAGCAGTTACTACACCGGGGAGCTGTTTTTT
-	TRBV7-9	few	TRBJ2-3	CASSLRLELSTDTQYF	TGTGCCAGCAGCTTACGGTTAGAGTTAAGCACAGATACGCAGTATTTT
TRBD1	TRBV12-3/TRBV12-4	-	TRBJ2-5	CASSLTGGTETQYF	TGTGCCAGCAGTTTAACAGGGGGGACAGAGACCCAGTACTTC
TRBD1	TRBV6-6	few	TRBJ1-2	CASQGGGPYGYTF	TGTGCCAGCCAGGGGGGTGGGCCCTATGGCTACACCTTC
TRBD1	TRBV27	-	TRBJ2-1	CASSFMTGGSYNEQFF	TGTGCCAGCAGTTTCATGACAGGGGGGTCCTACAATGAGCAGTTCTTC
-	TRBV7-2	few	TRBJ2-3	CASRPGPSDTQYF	TGTGCCAGCAGACCCGGACCATCAGATACGCAGTATTTT
TRBD1	TRBV4-1	-	TRBJ1-4	CASSHLQGANEKLFF	TGCGCCAGCAGCCATCTGCAGGGGGCTAATGAAAAACTGTTTTTT
TRBD2	TRBV20-1	-	TRBJ2-1	CSARDSQRGYNEQFF	TGCAGTGCTAGAGATTCCCAGCGGGGGTACAATGAGCAGTTCTTC
-	TRBV27	-	TRBJ1-2	CASSLRGGRPNYGYTF	TGTGCCAGCAGTTTGCGTGGGGGCAGGCCTAACTATGGCTACACCTTC
-	TRBV6-1	-	TRBJ2-5	CASSVLRARQETQYF	TGTGCCAGCAGTGTCCTACGGGCCCGTCAAGAGACCCAGTACTTC
-	TRBV6-1	-	TRBJ2-7	CASTRDNYEQYF	TGTGCCAGCACCCGGGACAACTACGAGCAGTACTTC
-	TRBV6-1	-	TRBJ1-5	CASRNVDRSNQPQHF	TGTGCCAGCCGAAACGTCGACAGGTCCAATCAGCCCCAGCATTTT
-	TRBV7-2	few	TRBJ2-2	CASSSSRSGELFF	TGTGCCAGCAGCTCGTCTAGATCCGGGGAGCTGTTTTTT
-	TRBV20-1	-	TRBJ2-2	CSARSSSVVTGELFF	TGCAGTGCTAGGTCTTCTAGCGTCGTCACCGGGGAGCTGTTTTTT
TRBD2	TRBV11-2	-	TRBJ2-3	CASSALTSGRVYTQYF	TGTGCCAGCAGCGCGTTGACTAGCGGGAGAGTTTATACGCAGTATTTT
TRBD1	TRBV28	-	TRBJ2-7	CASSSRTGWTYEQYF	TGTGCCAGCAGTTCCCGGACAGGGTGGACCTACGAGCAGTACTTC
TRBD1	TRBV7-3	-	TRBJ1-2	CASSLRQGTGYTF	TGTGCCAGCAGCCTTCGACAGGGGACGGGCTACACCTTC
TRBD2	TRBV4-2	-	TRBJ2-7	CASSQYYSGGSYEQYF	TGTGCCAGCAGCCAGTACTATAGCGGGGGGTCCTACGAGCAGTACTTC
-	TRBV21-1	-	TRBJ1-1	CASSKRPGTEAFF	TGTGCCAGCAGCAAGCGGCCGGGCACTGAAGCTTTCTTT
-	TRBV28	-	TRBJ2-7	CASSLGSTGYYEQYF	TGTGCCAGCAGTTTGGGGTCCACGGGCTACTACGAGCAGTACTTC
-	TRBV20-1	-	TRBJ2-5	CSARARQDYEQYF	TGCAGTGCTAGGGCCCGTCAGGATTATGAGCAGTACTTC
-	TRBV4-1	-	TRBJ2-1	CASSQDRTVNNEQFF	TGCGCCAGCAGCCAAGATCGGACAGTTAACAATGAGCAGTTCTTC
-	TRBV4-2	-	TRBJ2-7	CASSQEYSYEQYF	TGTGCCAGCAGCCAAGAGTATTCCTACGAGCAGTACTTC
TRBD2	TRBV20-1	-	TRBJ2-3	CSARGPSGFTDTQYF	TGCAGTGCTAGGGGGCCTAGCGGGTTCACAGATACGCAGTATTTT
-	TRBV20-1	many	TRBJ2-1	CSARGGNNEQFF	TGCAGTGCTAGAGGAGGGAACAATGAGCAGTTCTTC
TRBD1	TRBV4-1	-	TRBJ2-7	CASSPRDSTHEQYF	TGCGCCAGCAGCCCCCGGGACAGTACCCACGAGCAGTACTTC
-	TRBV27	-	TRBJ1-1	CASRSGQSNTEAFF	TGTGCCAGCAGAAGCGGACAGTCGAACACTGAAGCTTTCTTT
-	TRBV4-2	-	TRBJ2-7	CASYGEDSDYEQYF	TGTGCCAGCTATGGGGAGGACAGCGACTACGAGCAGTACTTC
TRBD1	TRBV11-2	-	TRBJ2-7	CASSLGSGRDSSYEQYF	TGTGCCAGCAGCTTAGGGAGTGGCCGGGACAGTTCCTACGAGCAGTACTTC
TRBD2	TRBV5-1	few	TRBJ2-5	CASSLGLGLGYQETQYF	TGCGCCAGCAGCTTGGGATTAGGACTAGGGTACCAAGAGACCCAGTACTTC
-	TRBV21-1	few	TRBJ2-5	CASSKGMEQDQETQYF	TGTGCCAGCAGCAAGGGGATGGAACAGGATCAAGAGACCCAGTACTTC
-	TRBV2	-	TRBJ1-1	CASRAGSSNTEAFF	TGTGCCAGCAGGGCAGGGAGCTCGAACACTGAAGCTTTCTTT
-	TRBV7-2	few	TRBJ2-7	CASSLAGSGYYEQYF	TGTGCCAGCAGCTTAGCGGGTAGCGGATACTACGAGCAGTACTTC
TRBD1	TRBV15	-	TRBJ2-1	CATSDDRVVGNEQFF	TGTGCCACCAGCGACGACAGGGTAGTTGGGAATGAGCAGTTCTTC
-	TRBV14	-	TRBJ2-6	CASSQDRTVGANVLTF	TGTGCCAGCAGCCAAGATAGGACTGTTGGGGCCAACGTCCTGACTTTC